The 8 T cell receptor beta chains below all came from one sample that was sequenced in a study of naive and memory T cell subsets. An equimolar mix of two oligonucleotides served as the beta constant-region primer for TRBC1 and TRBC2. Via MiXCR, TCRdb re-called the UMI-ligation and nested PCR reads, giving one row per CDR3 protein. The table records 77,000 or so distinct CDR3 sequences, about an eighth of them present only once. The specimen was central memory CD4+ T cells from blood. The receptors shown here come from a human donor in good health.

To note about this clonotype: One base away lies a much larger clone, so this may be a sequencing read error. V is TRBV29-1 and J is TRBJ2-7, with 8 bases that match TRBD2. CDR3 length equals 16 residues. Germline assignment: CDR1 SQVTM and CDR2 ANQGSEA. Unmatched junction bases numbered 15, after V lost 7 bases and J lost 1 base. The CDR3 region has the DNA TGCAGCGCTTCATCCGACGGGACTAGAGGGTCCTACGAGCAGTACTTC. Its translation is CSASSDGTRGSYEQYF.

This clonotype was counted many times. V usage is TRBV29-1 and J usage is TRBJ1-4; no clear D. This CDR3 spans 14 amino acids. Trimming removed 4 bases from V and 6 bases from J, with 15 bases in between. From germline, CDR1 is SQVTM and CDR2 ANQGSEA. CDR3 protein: CSVAPRARYEKLFF. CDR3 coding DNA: TGCAGCGTTGCTCCGCGGGCGCGGTATGAAAAACTGTTTTTT.

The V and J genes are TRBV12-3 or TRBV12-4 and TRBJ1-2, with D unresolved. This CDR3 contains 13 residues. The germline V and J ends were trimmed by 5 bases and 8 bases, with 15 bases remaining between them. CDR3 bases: TGTGCCAGCAGTCCCCGGTCCCCGGGAGGCTACACCTTC. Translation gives CASSPRSPGGYTF.

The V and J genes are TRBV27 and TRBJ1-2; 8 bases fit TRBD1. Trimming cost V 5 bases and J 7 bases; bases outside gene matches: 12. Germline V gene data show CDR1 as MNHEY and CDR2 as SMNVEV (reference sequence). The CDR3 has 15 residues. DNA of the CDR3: TGTGCCAGCAGTCCGAGGGACAGGCCGTCGGCTGGCTACACCTTC. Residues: CASSPRDRPSAGYTF.

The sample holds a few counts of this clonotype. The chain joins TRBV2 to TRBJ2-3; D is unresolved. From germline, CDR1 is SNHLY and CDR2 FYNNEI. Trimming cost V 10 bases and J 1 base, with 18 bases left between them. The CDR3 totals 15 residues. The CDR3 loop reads CATSYQSRGTDTQYF. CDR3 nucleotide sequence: TGTGCCACCTCCTACCAGAGTCGGGGCACAGATACGCAGTATTTT.

The CDR3 DNA follows: TGTGCCACCAGCAGAGATGGTAGGCGGGCCACCACAGATACGCAGTATTTT. Residues: CATSRDGRRATTDTQYF. The genes are TRBV15 and TRBJ2-3; TRBD2 might be the D (5 bases). V lost 0 bases to trimming and J lost 2 bases, with 15 bases between them. The CDR3 contains 17 residues. Per germline, CDR1 LNHNV and CDR2 YYDKDF (reference sequence).

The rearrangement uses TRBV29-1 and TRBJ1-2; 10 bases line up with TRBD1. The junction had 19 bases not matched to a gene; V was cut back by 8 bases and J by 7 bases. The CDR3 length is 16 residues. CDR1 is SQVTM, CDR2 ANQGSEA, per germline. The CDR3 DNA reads TGCAGCTCCTTCATAGCCCGGGACAGGGGAAAGGGTGGCTACACCTTC. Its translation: CSSFIARDRGKGGYTF. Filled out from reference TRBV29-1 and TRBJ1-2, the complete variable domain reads SAVISQKPSRDICQRGTSLTIQCQVDSQVTMMFWYRQQPGQSLTLIATANQGSEATYESGFVIDKFPISRPNLTFSTLTVSNMSPEDSSIYLCSSFIARDRGKGGYTFGSGTRLTVV.

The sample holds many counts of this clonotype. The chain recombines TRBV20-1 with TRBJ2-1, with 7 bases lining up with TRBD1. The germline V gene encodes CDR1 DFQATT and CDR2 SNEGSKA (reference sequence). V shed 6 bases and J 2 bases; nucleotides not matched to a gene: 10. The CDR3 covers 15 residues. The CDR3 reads CSAPSTGLPYNEQFF. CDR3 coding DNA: TGCAGTGCCCCCTCGACAGGGTTGCCCTACAATGAGCAGTTCTTC.